This T cell receptor (beta chain) was found in a study of shared clonotypes between healthy human individuals. Germline-derived CDR1 and CDR2 are SGHDT and YYEEEE. Trimming removed 1 base from V and 1 base from J; junction bases left unmatched: 4. The CDR3 has 15 residues. Genomic DNA belonging to each subset was distributed in equal measure over several immunoSEQ plates. Template for every sorted-subset replicate PCR totaled 200 to 250 ng DNA, 25,000 to 35,000 T cell genomes. Authors' processing steps: Because ImmunoSEQ provided only junction sequences with no quality scores, the filtering differed. The table came from immunoSEQ multiplex PCR; TCRdb's copy has only in-frame clones and leaves some out. D and trimming come from the DNA, and the V and J calls and clone size come from that table. The table includes some 1 million clones, around 74% detected once. This clone appeared a single time. A split of CD4+ cells into CD45RA+ naive and CD45RA-negative memory subsets was performed.

J is TRBJ1-2 and V is TRBV5-6; 7 nucleotides line up with TRBD1. This receptor was obtained from a man younger than 35 in good health. Sequencing used memory CD4+ T cells sorted from blood. Subset denoted: CD45RA-negative fraction. CDR3: CASSLRQGDNYGYTF. The DNA for the CDR3 is TGTGCCAGCAGCTTGAGACAGGGAGATAACTATGGCTACACCTTC.